The TCR beta chain described here comes from a study of T cells in Graves' hyperthyroidism and ophthalmopathy. This CDR3 spans 13 amino acids. V was pared by 3 bases and J by 1 base, with 6 bases between. Germline V gene sequence: CDR1 LNHDA, CDR2 SQIVND (reference sequence). Regions amplified from RNA transcripts were the TCR beta CDR3 regions. A set of HTBI primers served as the primers for a first-round RT-PCR of the TCR CDR3. TCRdb reprocessed the multiplex PCR reads with MiXCR, giving one entry per CDR3 protein. Of hundreds of thousands of distinct CDR3 sequences in the sample, under 60% are singletons; the top ten hold approximately 8.2%.

Material for sequencing was peripheral blood or thyroid tissue (not recorded which). This rearrangement joins TRBV19 to TRBJ1-1; D remains ambiguous. The clonotype was recovered from a woman between 18 and 29 years old with Graves' hyperthyroidism. In DNA, the CDR3 is TGTGCCAGTAGTATTTGGGAGAACACTGAAGCTTTCTTT. Translated, it gives CASSIWENTEAFF.